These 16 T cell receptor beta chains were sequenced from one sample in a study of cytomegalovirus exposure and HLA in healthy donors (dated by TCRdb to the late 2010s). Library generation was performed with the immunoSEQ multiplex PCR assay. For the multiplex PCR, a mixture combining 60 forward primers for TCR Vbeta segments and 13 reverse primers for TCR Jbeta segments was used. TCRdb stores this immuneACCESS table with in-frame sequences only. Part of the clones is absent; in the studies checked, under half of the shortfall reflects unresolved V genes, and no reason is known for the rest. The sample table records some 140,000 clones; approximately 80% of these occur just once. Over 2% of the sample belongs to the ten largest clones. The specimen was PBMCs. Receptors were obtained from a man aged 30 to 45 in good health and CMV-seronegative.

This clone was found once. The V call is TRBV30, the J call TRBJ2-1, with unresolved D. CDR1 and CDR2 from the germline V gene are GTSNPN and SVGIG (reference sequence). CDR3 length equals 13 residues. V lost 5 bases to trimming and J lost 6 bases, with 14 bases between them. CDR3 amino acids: CAWGARRVNEQFF. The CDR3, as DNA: TGTGCCTGGGGAGCTCGACGGGTCAATGAGCAGTTCTTC.

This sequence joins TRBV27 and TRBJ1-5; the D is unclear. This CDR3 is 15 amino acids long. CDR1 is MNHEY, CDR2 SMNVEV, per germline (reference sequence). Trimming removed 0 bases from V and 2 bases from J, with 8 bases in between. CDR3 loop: CASSLSTLGNQPQHF. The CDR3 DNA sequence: TGTGCCAGCAGTTTATCGACGCTAGGCAATCAGCCCCAGCATTTT.

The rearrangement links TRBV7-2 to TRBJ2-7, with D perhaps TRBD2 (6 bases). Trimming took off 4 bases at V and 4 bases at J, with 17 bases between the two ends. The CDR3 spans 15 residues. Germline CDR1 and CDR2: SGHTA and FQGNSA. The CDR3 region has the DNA TGTGCCAGCAGCTCCTCCCCGGGAGCAGGGTACGAGCAGTACTTC. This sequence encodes CASSSSPGAGYEQYF.

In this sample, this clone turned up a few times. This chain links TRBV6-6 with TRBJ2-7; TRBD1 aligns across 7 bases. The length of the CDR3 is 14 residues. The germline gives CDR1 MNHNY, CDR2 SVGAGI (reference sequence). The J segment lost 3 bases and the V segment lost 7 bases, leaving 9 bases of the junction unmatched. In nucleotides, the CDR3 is TGTGCCAGCATCCAGGGGGTAATAGGCTACGAGCAGTACTTC. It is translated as CASIQGVIGYEQYF.

CDR3 protein: CASSQRDGGDEQFF. The CDR3, as DNA: TGTGCCAGCAGCCAAAGAGACGGGGGGGATGAGCAGTTCTTC. The chain combines TRBV4-2 with TRBJ2-1, with TRBD2 identical over 8 bases. Looked up from germline, CDR1 is LGHNA and CDR2 is YNFKEQ. CDR3 size: 14 residues. With 2 bases clipped from V and 8 bases from J, the junction kept 5 bases outside the gene matches.

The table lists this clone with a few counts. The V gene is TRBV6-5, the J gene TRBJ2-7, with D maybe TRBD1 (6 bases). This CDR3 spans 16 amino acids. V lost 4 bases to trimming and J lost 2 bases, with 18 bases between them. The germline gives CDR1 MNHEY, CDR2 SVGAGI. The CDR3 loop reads CASSFVWDNNAYEQYF. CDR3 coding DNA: TGTGCCAGCAGTTTTGTTTGGGACAACAATGCCTACGAGCAGTACTTC.

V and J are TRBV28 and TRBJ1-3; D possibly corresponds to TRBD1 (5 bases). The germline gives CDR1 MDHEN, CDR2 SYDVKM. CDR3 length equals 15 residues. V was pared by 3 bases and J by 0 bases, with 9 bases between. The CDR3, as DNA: TGTGCCAGCAGTTTCCGGGGGTTCTCTGGAAACACCATATATTTT. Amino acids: CASSFRGFSGNTIYF.

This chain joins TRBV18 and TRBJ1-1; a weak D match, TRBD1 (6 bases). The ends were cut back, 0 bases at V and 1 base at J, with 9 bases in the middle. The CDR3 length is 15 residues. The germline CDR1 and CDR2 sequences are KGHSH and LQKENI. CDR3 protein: CASSPPGRGNTEAFF. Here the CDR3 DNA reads TGTGCCAGCTCACCACCGGGCAGGGGGAACACTGAAGCTTTCTTT.

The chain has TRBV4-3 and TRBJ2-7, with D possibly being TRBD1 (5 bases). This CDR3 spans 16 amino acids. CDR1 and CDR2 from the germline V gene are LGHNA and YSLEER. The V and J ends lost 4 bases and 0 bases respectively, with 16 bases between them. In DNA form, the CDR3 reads TGCGCCAGCAGCCTATACCTCACAGGTGACTCCTACGAGCAGTACTTC. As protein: CASSLYLTGDSYEQYF.

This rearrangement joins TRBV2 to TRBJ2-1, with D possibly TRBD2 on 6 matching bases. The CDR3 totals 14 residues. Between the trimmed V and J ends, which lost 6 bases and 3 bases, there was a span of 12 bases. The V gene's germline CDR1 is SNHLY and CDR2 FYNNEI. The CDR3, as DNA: TGTGCCAGCAGCGGGAGTCTCCACTACAATGAGCAGTTCTTC. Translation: CASSGSLHYNEQFF.

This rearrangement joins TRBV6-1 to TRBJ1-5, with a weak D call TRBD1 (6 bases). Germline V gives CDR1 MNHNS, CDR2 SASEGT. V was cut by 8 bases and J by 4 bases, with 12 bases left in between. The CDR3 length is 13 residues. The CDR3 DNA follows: TGTGCCAGCGCGGGAGGGGGTAATCAGCCCCAGCATTTT. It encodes CASAGGGNQPQHF.

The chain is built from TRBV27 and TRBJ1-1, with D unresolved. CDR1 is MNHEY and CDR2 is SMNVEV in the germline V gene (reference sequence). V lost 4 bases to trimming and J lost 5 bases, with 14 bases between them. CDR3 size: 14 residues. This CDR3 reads CASSSLRERTEAFF. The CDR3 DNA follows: TGTGCCAGCAGTTCTTTAAGGGAGAGGACTGAAGCTTTCTTT.

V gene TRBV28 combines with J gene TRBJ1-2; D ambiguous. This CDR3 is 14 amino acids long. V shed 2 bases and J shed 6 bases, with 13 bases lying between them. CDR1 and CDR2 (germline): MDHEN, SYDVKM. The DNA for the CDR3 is TGTGCCAGCAGTTTAAACGGCGTGAGGAATGGCTACACCTTC. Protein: CASSLNGVRNGYTF.

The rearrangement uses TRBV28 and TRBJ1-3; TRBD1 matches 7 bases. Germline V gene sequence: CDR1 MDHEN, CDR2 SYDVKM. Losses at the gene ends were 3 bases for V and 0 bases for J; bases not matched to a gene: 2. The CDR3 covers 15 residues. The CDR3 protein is CASSFWDSSGNTIYF. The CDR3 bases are TGTGCCAGCAGTTTCTGGGACAGCTCTGGAAACACCATATATTTT.

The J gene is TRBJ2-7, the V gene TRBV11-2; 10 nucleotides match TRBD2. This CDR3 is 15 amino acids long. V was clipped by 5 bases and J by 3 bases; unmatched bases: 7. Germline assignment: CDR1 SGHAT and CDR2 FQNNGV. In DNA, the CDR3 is TGTGCCAGCAGCCCCCGCGGACTAGCGGTCTACGAGCAGTACTTC. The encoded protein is CASSPRGLAVYEQYF.

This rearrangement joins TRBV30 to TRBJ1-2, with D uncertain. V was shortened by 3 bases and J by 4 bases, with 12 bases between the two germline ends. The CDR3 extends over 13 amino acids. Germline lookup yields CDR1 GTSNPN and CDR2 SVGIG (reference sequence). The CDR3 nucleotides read TGTGCCTGGAGCCCGGGGTTCCTCTATGGCTACACCTTC. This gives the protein CAWSPGFLYGYTF.